One and the same sample provided the 19 T cell receptor beta chains below, sequenced in a study of blood T cell repertoires in COVID-19 (dated by TCRdb to about 2020). Library preparation used the immunoSEQ multiplex PCR assay. The table was pulled from immuneACCESS by TCRdb, which kept in-frame rearrangements only. Such tables lose some clones; where checked, under half of the loss comes from unresolved V genes, and the rest has no known cause. A total of 130,000 to 150,000 clones appear in this sample, approximately 83% of them only once. The top ten clones comprise about 8% of the sample. The sequencing input was peripheral blood. The receptors shown here come from a woman aged 60-75 years with COVID-19, enrolled during active disease.

This rearrangement joins TRBV28 to TRBJ2-1; TRBD1 matches 9 bases. The CDR3 runs to 14 residues. In germline, CDR1 is MDHEN, CDR2 SYDVKM. The ends lost 10 bases at V and 5 bases at J; junction bases unmatched: 9. The CDR3 loop is CAIAPGTGNNEQFF. The CDR3 DNA reads TGTGCCATCGCCCCCGGGACAGGGAACAATGAGCAGTTCTTC. Variable domain in full (rest from reference TRBV28 and TRBJ2-1): DVKVTQSSRYLVKRTGEKVFLECVQDMDHENMFWYRQDPGLGLRLIYFSYDVKMKEKGDIPEGYSVSREKKERFSLILESASTNQTSMYLCAIAPGTGNNEQFFGPGTRLTVL.

The rearrangement uses TRBV5-5 and TRBJ2-4; TRBD2 might be the D (5 bases). Germline assignment: CDR1 SGHKS and CDR2 YYEKEE (reference sequence). V lost 0 bases to trimming and J lost 1 base, with 5 bases between them. The CDR3 has 14 residues. The DNA of the CDR3 is TGTGCCAGCAGCTTGGGCGGGGCCAAAAACATTCAGTACTTC. Translating it yields CASSLGGAKNIQYF.

The chain links TRBV7-8 to TRBJ1-1, with D perhaps TRBD1 (5 bases). V dropped 5 bases and J dropped 8 bases, with 18 bases sitting between them. The germline V gene has CDR1 SGHVS and CDR2 FQNEAQ. The CDR3 length is 14 residues. The CDR3 here is CASSPSETSGEAFF. CDR3 in DNA: TGTGCCAGCAGCCCATCAGAAACCTCAGGGGAAGCTTTCTTT.

The chain has TRBV10-1 and TRBJ1-1; 7 bases are shared with TRBD1. J gave up 3 bases and V 6 bases, and 4 bases lay outside the gene matches. This CDR3 region has 13 residues. Germline values: CDR1 WNHNN, CDR2 SYGVQD (reference sequence). Here the CDR3 DNA reads TGCGCCAGCAGGCAGGGGGTTTACACTGAAGCTTTCTTT. It yields the protein CASRQGVYTEAFF.

CDR3 sequence: CASSLEPESSYEQYF. In DNA form, the CDR3 reads TGTGCCAGCAGCCTGGAGCCGGAGAGCTCCTACGAGCAGTACTTC. V gene TRBV9 combines with J gene TRBJ2-7; no reliable D call. The germline V and J ends were trimmed by 4 bases and 0 bases, with 14 bases remaining between them. The germline V gene encodes CDR1 SGDLS and CDR2 YYNGEE. The CDR3 is 15 amino acids.

The genes are TRBV7-9 and TRBJ1-2; 7 positions agree with TRBD1. Germline CDR1 and CDR2: SEHNR and FQNEAQ (reference sequence). Trimming removed 2 bases from V and 3 bases from J; junction bases left unmatched: 3. The CDR3 loop spans 14 amino acids. The CDR3 DNA reads as TGTGCCAGCAGCTTAAGGGGGCGAGACTATGGCTACACCTTC. Amino acids: CASSLRGRDYGYTF.

This clone appeared a few times. The chain recombines TRBV3-1 (or the pseudogene TRBV3-2) with TRBJ1-2, with D tentatively TRBD1 (6 bases). The CDR3 is made up of 15 amino acids. From germline, CDR1 is LGHDT and CDR2 YNNKEL (reference sequence). V lost 1 base to trimming and J lost 6 bases, with 15 bases between them. CDR3 bases: TGTGCCAGCAGCCAAGGTCCGGACAGCGTAGATGGCTACACCTTC. Protein product: CASSQGPDSVDGYTF.

This clone was detected only a few times. CDR3 nucleotides: TGCGCCAGCAGCTTCAACAGGGCGGTGGAAGGCTACACCTTC. Its translation: CASSFNRAVEGYTF. The rearrangement joins TRBV5-1 to TRBJ1-2; a weak D match, TRBD1 (6 bases). CDR1 is SGHRS and CDR2 is YFSETQ in the germline V gene. The length of the CDR3 is 14 residues. V dropped 2 bases and J dropped 8 bases, with 16 bases sitting between them.

The V call is TRBV6-2 or TRBV6-3, the J call TRBJ2-3; D is unclear. This CDR3 is built from 13 residues. Germline assignment: CDR1 MNHEY and CDR2 SVGEGT. Trimming removed 6 bases at V and 2 bases at J, with 9 bases between. CDR3 sequence (DNA): TGTGCCAGCAGCCGTGGAGTCACAGATACGCAGTATTTT. Translation: CASSRGVTDTQYF.

The rearrangement joins TRBV2 to TRBJ2-3; 8 positions agree with TRBD1. Germline V gene lookup returns CDR1 SNHLY and CDR2 FYNNEI. V dropped 6 bases and J dropped 2; count of bases not matched to a gene: 7. The CDR3 length is 15 residues. The CDR3 coding sequence is TGTGCCAGCAGCGGACAGGGACTGGTCACAGATACGCAGTATTTT. Encoded protein: CASSGQGLVTDTQYF.

The gene calls are TRBV6-5 and TRBJ2-1; D may be TRBD1 (6 bases). V was pared by 6 bases and J by 4 bases, with 10 bases between. There are 13 residues in the CDR3. The germline gives CDR1 MNHEY, CDR2 SVGAGI. The CDR3 loop reads CASSRQEYNEQFF. CDR3 DNA: TGTGCCAGCAGCCGACAGGAATACAATGAGCAGTTCTTC.

The CDR3 is CASSPGQGAGSPLHF. As DNA, the CDR3 is TGCGCCAGCAGCCCAGGACAGGGGGCAGGTTCACCCCTCCACTTT. V is TRBV5-1 and J is TRBJ1-6, with TRBD1 matching 11 bases. The CDR3 consists of 15 residues. Germline V gene data show CDR1 as SGHRS and CDR2 as YFSETQ. Trimming at V came to 4 bases and at J to 9 bases, leaving 6 bases not matched to a gene. Supplemented by reference TRBV5-1 and TRBJ1-6, the full variable domain reads KAGVTQTPRYLIKTRGQQVTLSCSPISGHRSVSWYQQTPGQGLQFLFEYFSETQRNKGNFPGRFSGRQFSNSRSEMNVSTLELGDSALYLCASSPGQGAGSPLHFGNGTRLTVT.

The chain recombines TRBV12-5 with TRBJ1-5, with 11 positions matching TRBD1. Germline loops: CDR1 LGHNT, CDR2 FRNRAP. Trimming removed 0 bases from V and 6 bases from J; junction bases left unmatched: 1. The CDR3 has 15 amino acids. CDR3 sequence reads: CASGLVGQGVQPQHF. In nucleotides, the CDR3 is TGTGCTAGTGGTTTGGTGGGACAGGGGGTTCAGCCCCAGCATTTT.

The table lists this clone with a few counts. The gene calls are TRBV27 and TRBJ1-4; 7 nucleotides match TRBD1. Per germline, CDR1 MNHEY and CDR2 SMNVEV (reference sequence). V lost 1 base to trimming and J lost 6 bases; unmatched junction nucleotides: 5. The CDR3 is made up of 15 amino acids. This chain's CDR3 is CASSLLAGTDEKLFF. Here the CDR3 DNA reads TGTGCCAGCAGTTTATTAGCCGGGACAGATGAAAAACTGTTTTTT.

This rearrangement joins TRBV5-1 to TRBJ1-1; D ambiguous. CDR3 length equals 14 residues. V was pared by 1 base and J by 1 base, with 8 bases between. Germline values: CDR1 SGHRS, CDR2 YFSETQ. CDR3 coding DNA: TGCGCCAGCAGCTTGAATGCAGGGAACACTGAAGCTTTCTTT. Its protein product is CASSLNAGNTEAFF. Full variable domain (missing parts from reference TRBV5-1 and TRBJ1-1): KAGVTQTPRYLIKTRGQQVTLSCSPISGHRSVSWYQQTPGQGLQFLFEYFSETQRNKGNFPGRFSGRQFSNSRSEMNVSTLELGDSALYLCASSLNAGNTEAFFGQGTRLTVV.

As concerns this clone: At one end the junction does not follow the germline gene, possibly because of a read error. The chain is built from TRBV7-8 and TRBJ2-7; 14 bases fit TRBD2. The CDR3 is made up of 14 amino acids. CDR1 and CDR2 (germline): SGHVS, FQNEAQ. The CDR3 spells CASSPRTSGGFIFF. CDR3 sequence (DNA): TGTGCCAGCAGCCCCCGGACTAGCGGGGGGTTCATCTTCTTC.

The chain carries TRBV5-4 and TRBJ2-5, with 9 nucleotides matching TRBD2. The CDR3 is 14 amino acids. CDR1 is SGHNT and CDR2 is YYREEE in the germline V gene (reference sequence). J was trimmed by 2 bases and V by 3 bases; bases with no gene match: 2. The CDR3 sequence: CASSWRGGQETQYF. DNA of the CDR3: TGTGCCAGCAGCTGGCGGGGGGGACAAGAGACCCAGTACTTC.

The V call is TRBV7-8, the J call TRBJ2-2; 9 bases are a match to TRBD2. Germline lookup yields CDR1 SGHVS and CDR2 FQNEAQ. J gave up 5 bases and V 2 bases, and 12 bases lay outside the gene matches. The length of the CDR3 is 18 residues. The CDR3 DNA reads TGTGCCAGCAGCTTACGGCGGGGGGGAACAGGGACTACCGGGGAGCTGTTTTTT. It specifies CASSLRRGGTGTTGELFF.

The rearrangement links TRBV10-3 to TRBJ1-1, with D possibly TRBD1 on 6 matching bases. V was trimmed by 7 bases and J by 5 bases, leaving 11 bases between them. Germline V lookup: CDR1 ENHRY, CDR2 SYGVKD. CDR3 length: 12 residues. The CDR3 coding sequence is TGTGCCATCAAGGGGGTTAAGACTGAAGCTTTCTTT. Translated: CAIKGVKTEAFF.